This T cell receptor (beta chain) was sequenced in a study of T cells in Graves' hyperthyroidism and ophthalmopathy. CDR3 size: 15 residues. Germline V CDR1 and CDR2: DFQATT, SNEGSKA (reference sequence). The V gene lost 5 bases and the J gene lost 0 bases, with 16 bases spanning the gap. Amplification of TCR beta CDR3 regions was performed using RNA transcripts as template. The primer set for the first-round RT-PCR of the TCR CDR3 was HTBI. TCRdb independently ran MiXCR on the multiplex PCR reads; one entry per CDR3 protein. Altogether 550,000 to 600,000 distinct CDR3 sequences are present, approximately 15% being singletons, with the ten largest covering more than 6%.

Sequencing used blood. This rearrangement joins TRBV20-1 to TRBJ1-2, with D hard to call. The TCR was taken from a woman aged 18-29 years with Graves' ophthalmopathy. Written as DNA, the CDR3 is TGCAGTGCTCCGGGAGGGCGGGGATCTAACTATGGCTACACCTTC. It translates to CSAPGGRGSNYGYTF.